These 16 T cell receptor beta chains came from one sample sequenced in a study of lymphopenia after photon versus proton radiotherapy (dated by TCRdb to about 2019). Libraries were constructed by the immunoSEQ multiplex PCR assay. Imported from immuneACCESS, the table was reduced by TCRdb to in-frame sequences with V and J called. These copies leave out some clones; in studies compared against another copy, an unresolved V gene accounts for under half, and the cause of the remainder is not known. This sample is represented by 29,000 or so clones; approximately 87% of them were singletons. More than 45% of the sample is in the top ten clones. Sequencing was performed on peripheral blood, taken from a patient treated with proton-based radiotherapy. The receptors derive from a woman between 55 and 75 years old with cholangiocarcinoma. Some clones in this sample may be carry-over from other donors' samples.

The chain joins TRBV6-1 to TRBJ1-1, with 9 bases lining up with TRBD1. The CDR3 length is 13 residues. V lost 5 bases, J lost 7 bases, and 5 bases stayed unmatched. Germline V gene data show CDR1 as MNHNS and CDR2 as SASEGT. In nucleotides, the CDR3 is TGTGCCAGCAGTCAAGACAGGGGGTTTGAAGCTTTCTTT. Its translation: CASSQDRGFEAFF.

The chain carries TRBV15 and TRBJ2-7, with 7 bases lining up with TRBD1. The CDR3 totals 15 residues. Trimming took 3 bases from V and 2 from J; bases not matched to a gene: 7. Germline CDR1 and CDR2: LNHNV and YYDKDF (reference sequence). The CDR3 coding sequence is TGTGCCACCAGCAGGGGGGACAGCCAGACCTACGAGCAGTACTTC. Residues: CATSRGDSQTYEQYF.

CDR3 region: CASIPRRGNTEAFF. The CDR3 DNA reads TGTGCCAGTATCCCCCGGCGGGGGAACACTGAAGCTTTCTTT. This chain links TRBV19 with TRBJ1-1; D remains ambiguous. Germline V gene lookup returns CDR1 LNHDA and CDR2 SQIVND (reference sequence). The CDR3 loop spans 14 amino acids. Trimming removed 7 bases from V and 1 base from J, with 13 bases in between.

This clone was seen more than once but under ten times. The chain carries TRBV6-5 and TRBJ2-3; 8 nucleotides match TRBD1. The CDR3 is made up of 16 amino acids. V was clipped by 2 bases and J by 5 bases; unmatched bases: 9. The V gene's germline CDR1 is MNHEY and CDR2 SVGAGI. For the CDR3, the DNA is TGTGCCAGCAGTTACGGCGGACAGGGTTTAGGAGATACGCAGTATTTT. Protein product: CASSYGGQGLGDTQYF.

V is TRBV29-1 and J is TRBJ2-4; TRBD1 is a possible D gene (5 bases). The germline V gene encodes CDR1 SQVTM and CDR2 ANQGSEA. Trimming cost V 7 bases and J 1 base, with 11 bases left between them. The CDR3 length is 13 residues. The CDR3, as DNA: TGCAGCGCCAAGACAGACGCCAAAAACATTCAGTACTTC. As protein: CSAKTDAKNIQYF.

This chain connects TRBV6-5 to TRBJ1-1, with a tentative D call TRBD1 (6 bases). V was pared by 6 bases and J by 2 bases, with 13 bases between. CDR3 length equals 14 residues. CDR1 and CDR2 (germline): MNHEY, SVGAGI. The CDR3 region has the DNA TGTGCCAGCAGGGAACCAGGGGTAAACACTGAAGCTTTCTTT. It yields the protein CASREPGVNTEAFF.

This clone occurred once. J is TRBJ1-5 and V is TRBV4-1, with D possibly matching TRBD1 (5 bases). The V end was cut by 3 bases, the J end by 2 bases, with 14 bases between. This CDR3 contains 16 residues. Per germline, CDR1 MGHRA and CDR2 YSYEKL. The CDR3 DNA sequence: TGCGCCAGCAGCCAGGGGGGGACGTATGGCAATCAGCCCCAGCATTTT. This encodes CASSQGGTYGNQPQHF.

CDR3 sequence reads: CASSLPTNEKLFF. CDR3 in DNA: TGTGCCAGCAGCCTACCAACTAATGAAAAACTGTTTTTT. V is TRBV5-4 and J is TRBJ1-4; unclear D gene. V was trimmed by 4 bases and J by 0 bases, leaving 4 bases between them. This CDR3 comprises 13 residues. The germline V gene encodes CDR1 SGHNT and CDR2 YYREEE (reference sequence).

J is TRBJ1-1 and V is TRBV5-1, with 9 nucleotides matching TRBD1. V gave up 4 bases and J gave up 5 bases; unmatched junction bases: 3. The CDR3 extends over 13 amino acids. Germline loops: CDR1 SGHRS, CDR2 YFSETQ. CDR3 sequence (DNA): TGCGCCAGCAGCCTGACAGGGGGAACTGAAGCTTTCTTT. Its protein product is CASSLTGGTEAFF.

The rearrangement joins TRBV6-6 to TRBJ2-1; 12 nucleotides line up with TRBD2. This CDR3 has 14 amino acids. Trimming cost V 11 bases and J 4 bases; bases outside gene matches: 6. Germline CDR1 is MNHNY and CDR2 is SVGAGI (reference sequence). In nucleotides, the CDR3 is TGTGCCCGACGACTAGCGGGAGAGTACAATGAGCAGTTCTTC. Translating gives CARRLAGEYNEQFF.

The rearrangement links TRBV27 to TRBJ2-1; 12 bases are shared with TRBD1. V trimming: 5 bases; J trimming: 3 bases; junction bases outside the gene matches: 11. Germline lookup yields CDR1 MNHEY and CDR2 SMNVEV (reference sequence). The CDR3 loop spans 18 amino acids. The CDR3, as DNA: TGTGCCAGCAGTCCAGGGACAGGGGGCGCGGTACTCTACAATGAGCAGTTCTTC. This sequence encodes CASSPGTGGAVLYNEQFF.

V and J are TRBV5-5 and TRBJ2-1; 9 bases align to TRBD2. Germline V gives CDR1 SGHKS, CDR2 YYEKEE (reference sequence). The trim removed 0 bases at V and 8 bases at J, leaving 6 bases unmatched. The CDR3 extends over 15 amino acids. CDR3 DNA: TGTGCCAGCAGCTTGGTACTTAGCGGGGGCTATGAGCAGTTCTTC. Translating gives CASSLVLSGGYEQFF.

This sequence joins TRBV5-1 and TRBJ2-7; 7 bases are shared with TRBD2. V shed 5 bases and J 0 bases; nucleotides not matched to a gene: 5. The germline gives CDR1 SGHRS, CDR2 YFSETQ. This CDR3 comprises 14 residues. Here the CDR3 DNA reads TGCGCCAGCAGTTATAGCGGGCCCTCCTACGAGCAGTACTTC. It yields the protein CASSYSGPSYEQYF.

The CDR3 is CAVRVSGDEQYF. The CDR3 nucleotides read TGTGCCGTCAGGGTGAGTGGCGACGAGCAGTACTTC. The chain employs TRBV6-6 and TRBJ2-7; possibly TRBD1 for D (5 bases). Germline values: CDR1 MNHNY, CDR2 SVGAGI (reference sequence). Trimming took 11 bases from V and 5 from J, leaving 16 bases between them. This CDR3 contains 12 residues.

This sequence joins TRBV7-2 and TRBJ2-7, with 9 bases fitting TRBD2. Trimming cost V 3 bases and J 7 bases; bases outside gene matches: 4. Germline-derived CDR1 and CDR2 are SGHTA and FQGNSA. The CDR3 is 13 residues long. The chain's CDR3 is CASSFSGSWEQYF. Here the CDR3 DNA reads TGTGCCAGCAGCTTTAGCGGGAGTTGGGAGCAGTACTTC.

This sequence joins TRBV9 and TRBJ2-1; 11 bases match TRBD2. J was trimmed by 6 bases and V by 3 bases; bases with no gene match: 2. The CDR3 runs 14 residues. The germline V gene encodes CDR1 SGDLS and CDR2 YYNGEE. CDR3 protein: CASSGLAGFNEQFF. CDR3 sequence (DNA): TGTGCCAGCAGCGGACTAGCGGGATTCAATGAGCAGTTCTTC.